This TCR beta chain was captured by sequencing in a study of blood T cell repertoires in COVID-19. Germline CDR1 is KGHDR and CDR2 is SFDVKD. J was trimmed by 3 bases and V by 5 bases; bases with no gene match: 1. The CDR3 consists of 14 residues. Clones were read by immunoSEQ multiplex PCR, and TCRdb kept only the in-frame ones, dropping some. The table has around 100,000 clones, over 80% seen once. This receptor was obtained from a man aged 45-60 years with acute or convalescent COVID-19. The sequencing input was peripheral blood. The chain carries TRBV24-1 and TRBJ1-5; 9 bases are shared with TRBD1. In nucleotides, the CDR3 is TGTGCCACCAGTGGGGACAGGGACAATCAGCCCCAGCATTTT. Its translation: CATSGDRDNQPQHF.